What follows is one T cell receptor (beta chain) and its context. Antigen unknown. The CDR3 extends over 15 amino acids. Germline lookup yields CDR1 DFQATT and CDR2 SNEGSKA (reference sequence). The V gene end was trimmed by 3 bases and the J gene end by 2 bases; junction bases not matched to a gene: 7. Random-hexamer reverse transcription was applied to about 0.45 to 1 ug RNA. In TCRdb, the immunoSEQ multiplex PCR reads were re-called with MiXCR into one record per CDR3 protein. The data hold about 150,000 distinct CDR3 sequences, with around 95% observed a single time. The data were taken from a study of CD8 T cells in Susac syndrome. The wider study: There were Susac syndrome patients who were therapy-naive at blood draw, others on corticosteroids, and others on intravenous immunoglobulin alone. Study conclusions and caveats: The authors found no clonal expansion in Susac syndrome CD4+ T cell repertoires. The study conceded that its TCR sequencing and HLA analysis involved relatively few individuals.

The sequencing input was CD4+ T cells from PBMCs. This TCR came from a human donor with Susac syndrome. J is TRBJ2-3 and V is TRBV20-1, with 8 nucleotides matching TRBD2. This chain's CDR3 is CSASRGGYSTDTQYF. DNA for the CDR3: TGCAGTGCTAGTCGGGGGGGATACTCCACAGATACGCAGTATTTT.